The 29 T cell receptor beta chains in this list originate from one sample, sequenced in a study of blood T cell repertoires in COVID-19. The method was immunoSEQ multiplex PCR; TCRdb's version includes in-frame clones alone and lacks a portion of them. Seen here are roughly 100,000 clones, nearly 85% observed once, and the top ten hold roughly 13%. Source material: peripheral blood. All receptors come from a human donor in a cohort sampled during active or convalescent COVID-19.

CDR3 nucleotides: TGTGCCAGCAGTGACCAGGGGGCGAGGAACACTGAAGCTTTCTTT. Amino acids: CASSDQGARNTEAFF. V and J are TRBV6-1 and TRBJ1-1; 8 bases fit TRBD1. The trim removed 3 bases at V and 1 base at J, leaving 4 bases unmatched. The CDR3 has 15 amino acids. Germline V lookup: CDR1 MNHNS, CDR2 SASEGT.

The gene calls are TRBV5-1 and TRBJ1-1; no reliable D call. The CDR3 is 17 amino acids. CDR1 SGHRS and CDR2 YFSETQ come from the germline V gene. V lost 4 bases to trimming and J lost 1 base, with 20 bases between them. As DNA, the CDR3 is TGCGCCAGCAGCCCTGGCGGGGTGTCGTTCAGGAACACTGAAGCTTTCTTT. Protein: CASSPGGVSFRNTEAFF. Based on the CDR3 plus reference TRBV5-1 and TRBJ1-1, the full variable domain is KAGVTQTPRYLIKTRGQQVTLSCSPISGHRSVSWYQQTPGQGLQFLFEYFSETQRNKGNFPGRFSGRQFSNSRSEMNVSTLELGDSALYLCASSPGGVSFRNTEAFFGQGTRLTVV.

V and J are TRBV11-3 and TRBJ1-1; 7 nucleotides line up with TRBD1. V lost 5 bases and J lost 4; bases outside the gene matches: 13. Germline V CDR1 and CDR2: SGHNT, YENEEA. The CDR3 is 16 amino acids. The CDR3 here is CASSPTLPQGGTEAFF. The DNA of the CDR3 is TGTGCCAGCAGCCCTACACTACCCCAGGGGGGCACTGAAGCTTTCTTT.

A word on this clone: A read error may account for a junction end that differs from germline. The CDR3 DNA reads TGTGCCAGCAGCTCCCCGCTGGGCAACCAGCCCCAGCATTTT. Its protein product is CASSSPLGNQPQHF. This chain connects TRBV7-3 to TRBJ1-5; D unresolved. This CDR3 spans 14 amino acids. Germline V lookup: CDR1 SGHTA, CDR2 FQGTGA.

This chain links TRBV4-1 with TRBJ1-2; 7 nucleotides match TRBD1. The CDR3 totals 15 residues. Germline CDR1 and CDR2: MGHRA and YSYEKL. Trimming took 0 bases from V and 5 from J; bases not matched to a gene: 6. CDR3 in amino acids: CASSQELGQFYGYTF. The CDR3 bases are TGCGCCAGCAGCCAAGAATTGGGACAGTTTTATGGCTACACCTTC.

This chain links TRBV5-5 with TRBJ1-5, with D unclear. Germline V lookup: CDR1 SGHKS, CDR2 YYEKEE (reference sequence). The V end lost 2 bases, the J end lost 5 bases, and 14 bases lay between the germline ends. This CDR3 has 15 amino acids. The CDR3 DNA follows: TGTGCCAGCAGCTTCGGGTCCCCCGGTGATCAGCCCCAGCATTTT. It specifies CASSFGSPGDQPQHF.

This rearrangement joins TRBV19 to TRBJ2-2; D gene uncertain. Germline CDR1 reads LNHDA; CDR2 reads SQIVND (reference sequence). There are 14 residues in the CDR3. The ends were cut back, 8 bases at V and 4 bases at J, with 14 bases in the middle. The CDR3 loop is CASSSVSATGELFF. As DNA, the CDR3 is TGTGCCAGTTCTTCGGTCTCTGCCACCGGGGAGCTGTTTTTT. The full variable domain, its missing parts supplied by reference TRBV19 and TRBJ2-2, is DGGITQSPKYLFRKEGQNVTLSCEQNLNHDAMYWYRQDPGQGLRLIYYSQIVNDFQKGDIAEGYSVSREKKESFPLTVTSAQKNPTAFYLCASSSVSATGELFFGEGSRLTVL.

This chain connects TRBV6-6 to TRBJ1-2, with TRBD1 as a possible D gene (6 bases). Trimming cost V 5 bases and J 4 bases, with 8 bases left between them. Per the germline V gene, CDR1 is MNHNY and CDR2 is SVGAGI (reference sequence). CDR3 length equals 12 residues. The CDR3 loop is CASSEDSYGYTF. The CDR3 coding sequence is TGTGCCAGCAGTGAGGACAGCTATGGCTACACCTTC.

The chain couples TRBV12-5 to TRBJ2-5; tentative D call: TRBD2 (5 bases). The V and J ends lost 1 base and 2 bases respectively, with 5 bases between them. The CDR3 is 13 residues long. From germline, CDR1 is LGHNT and CDR2 FRNRAP. The CDR3 protein is CASGLGRQETQYF. CDR3 nucleotide sequence: TGTGCTAGTGGTTTGGGGAGGCAAGAGACCCAGTACTTC.

J is TRBJ1-1 and V is TRBV7-3; tentative D call: TRBD1 (5 bases). Trimming took off 4 bases at V and 4 bases at J, with 10 bases between the two ends. CDR3 length: 13 residues. Looked up from germline, CDR1 is SGHTA and CDR2 is FQGTGA. The CDR3 loop reads CASSSLDITEAFF. The CDR3 DNA reads as TGTGCCAGCAGCTCCTTGGACATCACTGAAGCTTTCTTT. The full variable domain, in which reference TRBV7-3 and TRBJ1-1 provide the parts outside the CDR3, is GAGVSQTPSNKVTEKGKYVELRCDPISGHTALYWYRQSLGQGPEFLIYFQGTGAADDSGLPNDRFFAVRPEGSVSTLKIQRTERGDSAVYLCASSSLDITEAFFGQGTRLTVV.

This chain uses TRBV5-1 with TRBJ1-4; 10 positions agree with TRBD1. This CDR3 has 14 amino acids. Germline CDR1 is SGHRS and CDR2 is YFSETQ. Trimming at V came to 3 bases and at J to 8 bases, leaving 4 bases not matched to a gene. The CDR3 region is CASSWGQGREKLFF. The CDR3 region has the DNA TGCGCCAGCAGCTGGGGACAGGGGCGGGAAAAACTGTTTTTT.

The chain couples TRBV2 to TRBJ2-5; 8 positions match TRBD1. V lost 3 bases to trimming and J lost 4 bases; unmatched junction nucleotides: 7. Per the germline V gene, CDR1 is SNHLY and CDR2 is FYNNEI. The CDR3 is 15 residues long. CDR3 coding DNA: TGTGCCAGCAGTGAGCGCGACAGGGGATTAGAGACCCAGTACTTC. Protein: CASSERDRGLETQYF.

The chain combines TRBV30 with TRBJ1-1, with unresolved D. CDR1 and CDR2 from the germline V gene are GTSNPN and SVGIG (reference sequence). Between the trimmed V and J ends, which lost 0 bases and 3 bases, there was a span of 8 bases. CDR3 length: 13 residues. The CDR3 DNA follows: TGTGCCTGGAGTGTAGAGGGCCACACTGAAGCTTTCTTT. Translation: CAWSVEGHTEAFF.

This CDR3 reads CASSIDRGRVYGYTF. The CDR3 DNA follows: TGTGCCAGCAGTATCGACAGGGGGCGCGTCTATGGCTACACCTTC. The gene calls are TRBV2 and TRBJ1-2, with 10 bases matching TRBD1. The germline CDR1 and CDR2 sequences are SNHLY and FYNNEI. Trimming removed 5 bases from V and 4 bases from J; junction bases left unmatched: 7. The CDR3 contains 15 residues.

V and J are TRBV7-6 and TRBJ2-7; 7 positions match TRBD1. Germline trimming cut 3 bases from V and 6 bases from J; bases unmatched to any gene: 11. Germline V CDR1 and CDR2: SGHVS, FNYEAQ. The CDR3 is 15 amino acids. CDR3 sequence: CASSFSGGEGVEQYF. Here the CDR3 DNA reads TGTGCCAGCAGCTTCTCAGGGGGAGAGGGGGTCGAGCAGTACTTC.

This chain connects TRBV21-1 to TRBJ2-5; the table's D call TRBD2 went unverified against the DNA. TRBV21-1 is shown as a pseudogene. The CDR3 covers 15 residues. The CDR3 protein is CASSMRGADKETQYF. Here the CDR3 DNA reads TGTGCCAGCAGCATGAGAGGCGCGGATAAAGAGACCCAGTACTTC.

The V gene is TRBV9, the J gene TRBJ1-1, with 8 bases identical to TRBD1. The ends lost 0 bases at V and 1 base at J; junction bases unmatched: 5. The CDR3 spans 16 residues. Germline CDR1 reads SGDLS; CDR2 reads YYNGEE. This CDR3 reads CASSVGAGGENTEAFF. CDR3 coding DNA: TGTGCCAGCAGCGTAGGTGCAGGGGGCGAGAACACTGAAGCTTTCTTT. The variable domain in full, with the rest retrieved from reference TRBV9 and TRBJ1-1, is DSGVTQTPKHLITATGQRVTLRCSPRSGDLSVYWYQQSLDQGLQFLIQYYNGEERAKGNILERFSAQQFPDLHSELNLSSLELGDSALYFCASSVGAGGENTEAFFGQGTRLTVV.

This sequence joins TRBV2 and TRBJ2-6; 11 bases fit TRBD1. Losses at the gene ends were 11 bases for V and 2 bases for J; bases not matched to a gene: 8. Germline lookup yields CDR1 SNHLY and CDR2 FYNNEI. The CDR3 extends over 16 amino acids. The CDR3 DNA reads as TGTGCCTCCCTCCGGGGACAGGGGGCTGGGGCCAACGTCCTGACTTTC. Translating it yields CASLRGQGAGANVLTF.

The chain carries TRBV5-5 and TRBJ1-6, with 7 bases lining up with TRBD1. V lost 0 bases, J lost 2 bases, and 2 bases stayed unmatched. Germline CDR1 reads SGHKS; CDR2 reads YYEKEE (reference sequence). CDR3 size: 16 residues. Here the CDR3 reads CASSLEGGAYNSPLHF. DNA for the CDR3: TGTGCCAGCAGCTTGGAAGGGGGCGCCTATAATTCACCCCTCCACTTT.

The chain is built from TRBV9 and TRBJ2-7; 7 bases match TRBD2. Germline V gene lookup returns CDR1 SGDLS and CDR2 YYNGEE. The trim removed 3 bases at V and 0 bases at J, leaving 9 bases unmatched. CDR3 length: 16 residues. The DNA for the CDR3 is TGTGCCAGCAGCGCTGGGCTAGCGGTCGACTCCTACGAGCAGTACTTC. This sequence encodes CASSAGLAVDSYEQYF.

The V and J genes are TRBV4-2 and TRBJ1-2; TRBD1 aligns across 9 bases. The CDR3 spans 14 residues. Germline V gene data show CDR1 as LGHNA and CDR2 as YNFKEQ. The J segment lost 6 bases and the V segment lost 5 bases, leaving 7 bases of the junction unmatched. CDR3 region: CASSKGDRVDGYTF. The CDR3 DNA sequence: TGTGCCAGCAGCAAAGGGGACAGGGTGGATGGCTACACCTTC.

This chain links TRBV15 with TRBJ1-4; TRBD1 matches 8 bases. This CDR3 region has 15 residues. V shed 6 bases, J shed 6 bases, and the junction held 9 bases outside the gene matches. Per germline, CDR1 LNHNV and CDR2 YYDKDF (reference sequence). CDR3: CATSNGPGQDEKLFF. The CDR3, as DNA: TGTGCCACCAGTAATGGACCGGGACAGGATGAAAAACTGTTTTTT.

The rearrangement uses TRBV5-4 and TRBJ1-2; 11 positions agree with TRBD1. Germline values: CDR1 SGHNT, CDR2 YYREEE (reference sequence). The trim removed 4 bases at V and 7 bases at J, leaving 6 bases unmatched. The CDR3 spans 14 residues. The CDR3 DNA is TGTGCCAGCAGCCGGACAGGGGGCGGGAGTGGCTACACCTTC. Protein: CASSRTGGGSGYTF.

V gene TRBV7-2 combines with J gene TRBJ1-5, with 9 bases matching TRBD1. Per germline, CDR1 SGHTA and CDR2 FQGNSA. The CDR3 runs 15 residues. V dropped 3 bases and J dropped 7; count of bases not matched to a gene: 7. The CDR3 nucleotides are TGTGCCAGCAGCTTCGACGGACAGGGGCAGCAGCCCCAGCATTTT. It yields the protein CASSFDGQGQQPQHF.

The chain carries TRBV4-2 and TRBJ2-3; maybe TRBD2 (6 bases). The CDR3 totals 16 residues. CDR1 is LGHNA, CDR2 YNFKEQ, per germline. V was pared by 1 base and J by 1 base, with 12 bases between. Here the CDR3 DNA reads TGTGCCAGCAGCCAAGTGGTAGCTAGCGGCACAGATACGCAGTATTTT. The encoded protein is CASSQVVASGTDTQYF.

This clone has just a few counts. CDR3 sequence reads: CASSSWDINYGYTF. CDR3 sequence (DNA): TGTGCCAGCAGCAGTTGGGACATAAACTATGGCTACACCTTC. The chain joins TRBV7-9 to TRBJ1-2; a possible D gene is TRBD1 (6 bases). This CDR3 has 14 residues. CDR1 and CDR2 from the germline V gene are SEHNR and FQNEAQ (reference sequence). The ends were cut back, 5 bases at V and 2 bases at J, with 12 bases in the middle.

The chain is built from TRBV19 and TRBJ2-1, with TRBD2 matching over 15 bases. CDR1 and CDR2 from the germline V gene are LNHDA and SQIVND (reference sequence). The ends lost 4 bases at V and 9 bases at J; junction bases unmatched: 10. The CDR3 runs 17 residues. This CDR3 is CASSSHRTSGGAVEQFF. CDR3 nucleotide sequence: TGTGCCAGTAGTAGCCATCGGACTAGCGGGGGGGCCGTTGAGCAGTTCTTC.

The V and J genes are TRBV19 and TRBJ1-2, with D possibly being TRBD1 (5 bases). Germline CDR1 and CDR2: LNHDA and SQIVND (reference sequence). The CDR3 runs 12 residues. V dropped 5 bases and J dropped 8 bases, with 12 bases sitting between them. CDR3 sequence: CASSSSGYGYTF. In DNA, the CDR3 is TGTGCCAGTAGTTCATCAGGGTACGGCTACACCTTC.

The count of this clone is one. This chain connects TRBV10-1 to TRBJ2-1, with D perhaps matching TRBD1 (7 bases). This CDR3 region has 14 residues. Germline V gene lookup returns CDR1 WNHNN and CDR2 SYGVQD (reference sequence). Trimming removed 3 bases at V and 6 bases at J, with 12 bases between. CDR3 DNA: TGCGCCAGCAGTGACGGGCAGGGGGGCAATGAGCAGTTCTTC. This codes for CASSDGQGGNEQFF.